This T cell receptor beta chain was recovered during a study of T cells in Graves' hyperthyroidism and ophthalmopathy. TCR beta CDR3 regions were amplified from RNA transcripts. HTBI primers were used for first-round RT-PCR of the TCR CDR3. TCRdb used MiXCR to reprocess the multiplex PCR reads, holding one entry per CDR3 protein. The repertoire consists of 350,000 to 400,000 distinct CDR3 sequences, with over 15% occurring once and the leading ten covering approximately 4%. V dropped 7 bases and J dropped 2 bases, with 15 bases sitting between them. Germline CDR1 MNHEY, CDR2 SVGEGT. This CDR3 is built from 16 residues.

Source material: blood. This TCR was recovered from a woman aged 18-30 years with Graves' hyperthyroidism. This rearrangement joins TRBV6-2 or TRBV6-3 to TRBJ2-6, with D maybe TRBD1 (6 bases). The CDR3 nucleotides read TGTGCCAGCAACAGGGCTGAAGGGACTGGGGCCAACGTCCTGACTTTC. Protein: CASNRAEGTGANVLTF.